The rows below give T cell receptor beta chains drawn from one sample of a study of cytomegalovirus exposure and HLA in healthy donors. Libraries were prepared by immunoSEQ multiplex PCR; TCRdb keeps only in-frame clonotypes and omits some of them. Of 100,000 to 150,000 clones detected, roughly 80% appear once; the ten largest clones hold about 3.5%. Sequencing input: PBMCs. All receptors come from a middle-aged woman in good health and CMV-seropositive. Each CDR3 is given with its conserved first and last residue. The order of the fields is D gene, clone size, J gene, V gene, CDR3 length, CDR3 DNA, CDR3 protein. D genes are given only for firm matches. Clone sizes are given selectively: once, few, many, or a class where the clone is expanded.

>TRBD1|.|TRBJ1-4|TRBV30|15
TGTGCCTGGAGTGGGGAGACAGGGGGCAGGGAAAAACTGTTTTTT
CAWSGETGGREKLFF
>TRBD2|.|TRBJ2-7|TRBV29-1|13
TGCAGCGTTGTGGGACTAGCGGTTTACGAGCAGTACTTC
CSVVGLAVYEQYF
>.|once|TRBJ1-1|TRBV7-2|15
TGTGCCAGCAGCTTACAGGGGTCCTTAGGCCCTGAAGCTTTCTTT
CASSLQGSLGPEAFF
>.|.|TRBJ2-2|TRBV4-1|17
TGCGCCAGCAGCCACCCTAAACGATCCCTACTCACCGGGGAGCTGTTTTTT
CASSHPKRSLLTGELFF
>TRBD2|few|TRBJ2-5|TRBV19|15
TGTGCCAGTAGTTTGGGACTAGCGATCGGAGAGACCCAGTACTTC
CASSLGLAIGETQYF
>.|.|TRBJ2-6|TRBV28|15
TGTGCCAGCAGTTTAGGAGGGGATGGGGCCAACGTCCTGACTTTC
CASSLGGDGANVLTF
>.|.|TRBJ2-7|TRBV7-9|14
TGTGCCAGCAGCCCCCCCGGAGGGGCCTACGAGCAGTACTTC
CASSPPGGAYEQYF
>TRBD1|.|TRBJ1-1|TRBV19|14
TGTGCCAGTAGTATACAAGGGGGCGGCACTGAAGCTTTCTTT
CASSIQGGGTEAFF
>.|.|TRBJ1-2|TRBV2|16
TGTGCCAGCAGCCAAGAAGCAGGCAGGGGCTACTATGGCTACACCTTC
CASSQEAGRGYYGYTF
>.|.|TRBJ2-1|TRBV21-1|17
TGTGCCAGCAGCAAAACGGTCGGGAAGAGCTCCTACAATGAGCAGTTCTTC
CASSKTVGKSSYNEQFF
>TRBD2|.|TRBJ2-1|TRBV2|20
TGTGCCAGCAGTGTGACCCCCCCCCTCTGGCTAGCGGGTTCCTACAATGAGCAGTTCTTC
CASSVTPPLWLAGSYNEQFF
>TRBD1|.|TRBJ1-5|TRBV5-1|14
TGCGCCAGCAGCCGAGGACAGGGAGGGCAGCCCCAGCATTTT
CASSRGQGGQPQHF
>.|.|TRBJ2-7|TRBV7-2|16
TGTGCCAGCAGCTTAGAAGGGGCCTCCTTGGGCTACGAGCAGTACTTC
CASSLEGASLGYEQYF
>.|.|TRBJ2-5|TRBV5-1|14
TGCGCCAGCAGCTTGGGCCGGTTGTCGGAGACCCAGTACTTC
CASSLGRLSETQYF
>TRBD1|.|TRBJ2-3|TRBV6-1|14
TGTGCCAGCAGTCGGGACAGGGTGGAAGATACGCAGTATTTT
CASSRDRVEDTQYF